This TCR beta chain was identified in a study of metastatic and nonmetastatic thyroid tumors (dated by TCRdb to about 2020). Regarding the complete study: Repertoires from peripheral blood and from tumor or nodule tissue samples of malignant and benign thyroid patients were compared.

No treatment had been received by any patient before thyroid surgery. Using T-cell receptor beta sequencing, the study looked back at clinical samples from patients collected from about 2011 to 2018. Library preparation employed PCR. TCRdb names Illumina HiSeq 4000 as the instrument used. High-throughput sequencing was used to profile the CDR3 region of the TCR beta-chain in every patient. As for how the authors treated the data: A classifier to discriminate distant-metastatic papillary thyroid cancer patients was built from CDR3 differences across clinicopathological groups. Repertoire diversity was assessed with the Shannon index, and tumor-blood repertoire similarity with the Morisita-Horn index. The raw public data were reprocessed by TCRdb itself: fastp quality trimming at Q25, MiXCR clonotype calling, in-frame beta chains only. TCRdb assigned the V and J calls; the authors' analysis was not used. For this sample there are roughly 30,000 clones; around 30% appear just once. The biggest ten clones account for about 31% of the sample.

The research as a whole found: In both blood and tumor samples, TCR beta diversity was reported to be significantly higher in malignant tumors than in benign nodules.

Many counts were recorded for this clone. This receptor's antigen is unknown. No much larger clone is present one base from it, and per-base qualities are unavailable. From a lookup of the germline V gene, CDR1 and CDR2 are SQVTM and ANQGSEA. Trimming at the junction amounts to 2 bases on V and 0 bases on J, and the germline ends lie 4 bases apart. From the cysteine up to the phenylalanine, the CDR3 has a length of 12 residues. Here the CDR3 DNA is all that survives: 36 bases in frame from base 1. The sequence is built from TRBV29-1 and TRBJ2-5; the D gene remains uncertain. The origin of this receptor is a female donor with papillary thyroid cancer or a benign thyroid nodule (not recorded which). Some clones in this sample may be carry-over from other donors' samples. Sequenced material: blood. The nucleotides are TGCAGCGTTGAATTTCACCAAGAGACCCAGTACTTC. This sequence encodes CSVEFHQETQYF.